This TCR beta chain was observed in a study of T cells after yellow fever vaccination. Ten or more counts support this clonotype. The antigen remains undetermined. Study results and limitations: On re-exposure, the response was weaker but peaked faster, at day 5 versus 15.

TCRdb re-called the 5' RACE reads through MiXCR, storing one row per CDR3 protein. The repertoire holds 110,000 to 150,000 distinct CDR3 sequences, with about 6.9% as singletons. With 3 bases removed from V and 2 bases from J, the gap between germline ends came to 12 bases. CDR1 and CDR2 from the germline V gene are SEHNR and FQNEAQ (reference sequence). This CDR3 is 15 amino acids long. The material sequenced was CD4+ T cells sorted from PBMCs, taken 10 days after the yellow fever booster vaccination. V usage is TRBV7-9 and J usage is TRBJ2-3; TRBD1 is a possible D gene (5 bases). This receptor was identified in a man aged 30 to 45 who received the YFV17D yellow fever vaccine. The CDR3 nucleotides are TGTGCCAGCAGCTTGACAGCGTACACCACAGATACGCAGTATTTT. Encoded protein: CASSLTAYTTDTQYF. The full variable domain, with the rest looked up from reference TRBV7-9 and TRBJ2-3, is DTGVSQNPRHKITKRGQNVTFRCDPISEHNRLYWYRQTLGQGPEFLTYFQNEAQLEKSRLLSDRFSAERPKGSFSTLEIQRTEQGDSAMYLCASSLTAYTTDTQYFGPGTRLTVL.